Presented here are 17 T cell receptor beta chains from one specimen sequenced in a study of human T cells and chemical hapten exposure (dated by TCRdb to the early 2020s). The sample's time point, from its label and the paper: patch test 2, 6 weeks after DPC sensitization. Taken with the paper, the label for treatment or condition translates to: therapeutic diphenylcyclopropenone sensitization with weekly scalp DPC. Library preparation used RACE. TCRdb shows the sequencer as NextSeq 500. TCRdb trimmed public reads at Q25 via fastp, called clones via MiXCR and kept in-frame beta chains. Each CDR3 protein gets just one entry, which takes the most common genes and DNA from the rows behind it. The sample profile shows about 73,000 distinct CDR3 sequences; 8.5% of them were found once. The biggest ten clones account for 3% to 4.5% of the sample. This specimen was whole blood, taken in connection with sensitization to the hapten diphenylcyclopropenone (DPC). The receptors here all came from a woman aged 45-60 years with alopecia areata. Some clones in this sample may be carry-over from other donors' samples.

The V call is TRBV14, the J call TRBJ2-1; 8 bases agree with TRBD2. V lost 6 bases and J lost 0; bases outside the gene matches: 10. The germline V gene has CDR1 SGHDN and CDR2 FVKESK. CDR3 length: 17 residues. The CDR3 reads CASRPSGPLGSYNEQFF. CDR3 nucleotides: TGTGCCAGCAGACCTAGCGGGCCCCTAGGCTCCTACAATGAGCAGTTCTTC.

This clonotype came up a few times. The rearrangement links TRBV27 to TRBJ2-7, with unresolved D. V gave up 9 bases and J gave up 0 bases, with 18 bases separating them. From germline, CDR1 is MNHEY and CDR2 SMNVEV (reference sequence). The CDR3 contains 15 residues. The CDR3 sequence is CASRSARSSSYEQYF. The CDR3 DNA reads TGTGCCAGTCGAAGCGCCCGAAGTAGCTCCTACGAGCAGTACTTC.

This chain joins TRBV20-1 and TRBJ2-5; D may be TRBD1 (6 bases). From germline, CDR1 is DFQATT and CDR2 SNEGSKA (reference sequence). The CDR3 runs 12 residues. The ends were cut back, 5 bases at V and 5 bases at J, with 12 bases in the middle. CDR3 protein: CSAPNQGETQYF. The CDR3, as DNA: TGCAGTGCTCCCAATCAGGGGGAGACCCAGTACTTC.

This chain uses TRBV28 with TRBJ1-5, with 10 bases aligning to TRBD1. In germline, CDR1 is MDHEN, CDR2 SYDVKM. CDR3 size: 18 residues. Germline trimming cut 5 bases from V and 3 bases from J; bases unmatched to any gene: 13. The CDR3 bases are TGTGCCAGCAGTCCGAGACAGGGGGCTTGGGATATCAATCAGCCCCAGCATTTT. This encodes CASSPRQGAWDINQPQHF.

This clonotype was picked up a small number of times. This sequence joins TRBV6-2 or TRBV6-3 and TRBJ2-6; 7 nucleotides align to TRBD1. With 5 bases clipped from V and 2 bases from J, the junction kept 18 bases outside the gene matches. The CDR3 loop spans 20 amino acids. The germline V gene encodes CDR1 MNHEY and CDR2 SVGEGT. CDR3 DNA: TGTGCCAGCAGTCACGAAATGACAGGGATCAATACCGCTGGGGCCAACGTCCTGACTTTC. It encodes CASSHEMTGINTAGANVLTF.

This chain connects TRBV6-6 to TRBJ2-3; 9 bases agree with TRBD2. The CDR3 extends over 13 amino acids. Trimming took 6 bases from V and 6 from J; bases not matched to a gene: 4. Looked up from germline, CDR1 is MNHNY and CDR2 is SVGAGI (reference sequence). Here the CDR3 reads CASSGTSLDTQYF. The CDR3 DNA is TGTGCCAGCAGCGGGACTAGCCTCGATACGCAGTATTTT.

This clonotype was picked up many times. The chain links TRBV28 to TRBJ1-3; 7 bases line up with TRBD1. Unmatched junction bases numbered 8, after V lost 6 bases and J lost 0 bases. Germline values: CDR1 MDHEN, CDR2 SYDVKM. The length of the CDR3 is 16 residues. CDR3: CASRAPGQPSGNTIYF. In DNA form, the CDR3 reads TGTGCCAGCAGAGCCCCGGGACAGCCCTCTGGAAACACCATATATTTT.

This chain links TRBV7-2 with TRBJ2-5; TRBD1 is a possible D gene (6 bases). Germline V lookup: CDR1 SGHTA, CDR2 FQGNSA. The CDR3 extends over 16 amino acids. The ends were cut back, 4 bases at V and 9 bases at J, with 24 bases in the middle. The CDR3 sequence is CASSSRIDRILGAQYF. CDR3 DNA: TGTGCCAGCAGCTCCCGAATTGACAGGATCCTTGGTGCCCAGTACTTC.

This clonotype was picked up a small number of times. This rearrangement joins TRBV7-3 to TRBJ2-7; tentatively, D is TRBD2 (5 bases). V lost 2 bases to trimming and J lost 0 bases, with 11 bases between them. The CDR3 sequence is 15 residues long. Germline assignment: CDR1 SGHTA and CDR2 FQGTGA. The CDR3 DNA is TGTGCCAGCAGCTTAGGCGCGGGTTCCTCCTACGAGCAGTACTTC. This encodes CASSLGAGSSYEQYF.

This clonotype has only a few counts. The chain carries TRBV7-9 and TRBJ1-2; 7 nucleotides match TRBD1. Germline V gene data show CDR1 as SEHNR and CDR2 as FQNEAQ (reference sequence). V gave up 1 base and J gave up 1 base; unmatched junction bases: 0. The CDR3 sequence is 14 residues long. The CDR3 DNA reads TGTGCCAGCAGCTTAGGGGACAGTAACTATGGCTACACCTTC. This sequence encodes CASSLGDSNYGYTF.

The CDR3 loop is CASSHRTGTRMRTDTQYF. The CDR3 nucleotides read TGCGCCAGCAGCCACCGAACCGGGACTCGCATGCGCACAGATACGCAGTATTTT. The chain recombines TRBV4-3 with TRBJ2-3, with a tentative D call TRBD2 (6 bases). The ends were cut back, 3 bases at V and 1 base at J, with 20 bases in the middle. Germline loops: CDR1 LGHNA, CDR2 YSLEER. The CDR3 is 18 amino acids.

There are many counts of this clonotype. The gene calls are TRBV6-2 or TRBV6-3 and TRBJ2-6, with D perhaps matching TRBD1 (7 bases). Germline V gives CDR1 MNHEY, CDR2 SVGEGT. The CDR3 loop spans 22 amino acids. The V end was cut by 6 bases, the J end by 0 bases, with 30 bases between. CDR3 nucleotide sequence: TGTGCCAGCAGCCTATACCCGTCTATTCAGGGGGGACTTACCTCTGGGGCCAACGTCCTGACTTTC. Protein sequence: CASSLYPSIQGGLTSGANVLTF.

The CDR3 DNA is TGTGCCAGCAGTGAAGGAGACAGGGGCTCCGATACGCAGTATTTT. Its translation is CASSEGDRGSDTQYF. This chain links TRBV2 with TRBJ2-3, with TRBD1 identical over 8 bases. CDR1 SNHLY and CDR2 FYNNEI come from the germline V gene. There are 15 residues in the CDR3. V lost 1 base and J lost 6; bases outside the gene matches: 6.

J is TRBJ2-7 and V is TRBV29-1; 10 bases map to TRBD1. With V trimmed by 7 bases and J by 5 bases, 8 bases remained unmatched. Germline loops: CDR1 SQVTM, CDR2 ANQGSEA. The CDR3 covers 13 residues. The DNA of the CDR3 is TGCAGCGCCGCCCGACAGGGGGCCAACGAGCAGTACTTC. Its protein product is CSAARQGANEQYF.

A few counts support this clonotype. The chain is built from TRBV2 and TRBJ2-3, with a possible D match to TRBD2 (6 bases). CDR1 and CDR2 (germline): SNHLY, FYNNEI. Trimming left V 9 bases short and J 1 base short, with 11 bases between. The length of the CDR3 is 13 residues. The CDR3 protein is CARGGPRTDTQYF. CDR3 bases: TGTGCCAGGGGAGGCCCTCGCACAGATACGCAGTATTTT.

The chain has TRBV7-9 and TRBJ2-1; 11 bases fit TRBD2. Germline V CDR1 and CDR2: SEHNR, FQNEAQ (reference sequence). This CDR3 spans 16 amino acids. With 6 bases clipped from V and 6 bases from J, the junction kept 10 bases outside the gene matches. DNA of the CDR3: TGTGCCAGCAGACCGCTAGCGGGAGGAGTGAGCAATGAGCAGTTCTTC. This encodes CASRPLAGGVSNEQFF. Looking up the rest from reference TRBV7-9 and TRBJ2-1 gives the full variable domain: DTGVSQNPRHKITKRGQNVTFRCDPISEHNRLYWYRQTLGQGPEFLTYFQNEAQLEKSRLLSDRFSAERPKGSFSTLEIQRTEQGDSAMYLCASRPLAGGVSNEQFFGPGTRLTVL.

This chain uses TRBV12-3 or TRBV12-4 with TRBJ2-3; 7 bases are a match to TRBD2. The CDR3 is made up of 18 amino acids. The junction had 12 bases not matched to a gene; V was cut back by 3 bases and J by 0 bases. The CDR3 nucleotides read TGTGCCAGCAGTTTCCGGCGGGAGTCTGCCGGGAGCACAGATACGCAGTATTTT. Encoded protein: CASSFRRESAGSTDTQYF.